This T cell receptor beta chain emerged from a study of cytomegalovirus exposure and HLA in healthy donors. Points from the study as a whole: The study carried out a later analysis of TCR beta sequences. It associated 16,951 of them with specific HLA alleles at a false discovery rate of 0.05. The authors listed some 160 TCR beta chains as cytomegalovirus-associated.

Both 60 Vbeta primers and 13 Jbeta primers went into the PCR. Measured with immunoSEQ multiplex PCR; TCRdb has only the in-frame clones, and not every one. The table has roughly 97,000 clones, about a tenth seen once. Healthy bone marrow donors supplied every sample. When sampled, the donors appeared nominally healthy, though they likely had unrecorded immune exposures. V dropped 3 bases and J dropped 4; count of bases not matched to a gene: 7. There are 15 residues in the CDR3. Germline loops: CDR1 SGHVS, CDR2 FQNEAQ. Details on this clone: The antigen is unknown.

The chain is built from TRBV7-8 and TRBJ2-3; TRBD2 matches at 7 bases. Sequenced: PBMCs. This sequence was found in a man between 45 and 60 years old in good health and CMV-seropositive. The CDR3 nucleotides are TGTGCCAGCAGCTTCATAGCGGGCAGGGCAGATACGCAGTATTTT. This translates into CASSFIAGRADTQYF.